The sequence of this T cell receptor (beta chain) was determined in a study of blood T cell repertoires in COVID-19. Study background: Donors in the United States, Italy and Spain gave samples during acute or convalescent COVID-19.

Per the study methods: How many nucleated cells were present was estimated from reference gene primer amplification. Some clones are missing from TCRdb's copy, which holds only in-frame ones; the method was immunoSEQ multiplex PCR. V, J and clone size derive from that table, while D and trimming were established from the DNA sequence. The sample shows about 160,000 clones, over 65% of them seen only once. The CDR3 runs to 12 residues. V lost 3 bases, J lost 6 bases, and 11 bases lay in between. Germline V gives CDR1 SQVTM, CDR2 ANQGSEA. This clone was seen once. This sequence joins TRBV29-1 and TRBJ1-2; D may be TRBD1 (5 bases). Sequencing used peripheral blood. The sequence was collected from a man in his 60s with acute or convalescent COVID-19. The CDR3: CSVEQGFNGYTF. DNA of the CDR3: TGCAGCGTTGAGCAGGGATTCAATGGCTACACCTTC.